Each of the 3 T cell receptor beta chains below was sequenced from the same sample in a study of cytomegalovirus exposure and HLA in healthy donors. PCR involved 60 Vbeta and 13 Jbeta primers. Some clones are missing from TCRdb's copy, which holds only in-frame ones; the method was immunoSEQ multiplex PCR. The sample includes over 100,000 clones, 84% of them seen just once. Sequenced input: PBMCs. The receptor set was obtained from a young woman in good health and CMV-seropositive.

V is TRBV6-6 and J is TRBJ1-4; D might be TRBD1 (5 bases). V was shortened by 3 bases and J by 3 bases, with 11 bases between the two germline ends. The CDR3 is 15 amino acids. Germline V gene sequence: CDR1 MNHNY, CDR2 SVGAGI (reference sequence). CDR3 sequence: CASSYSGPANEKLFF. CDR3 nucleotide sequence: TGTGCCAGCAGTTATTCAGGGCCGGCTAATGAAAAACTGTTTTTT.

The chain combines TRBV4-1 with TRBJ2-3; 11 positions agree with TRBD1. CDR3 length: 16 amino acids. Germline V gene sequence: CDR1 MGHRA, CDR2 YSYEKL. Unmatched junction bases numbered 6, after V lost 3 bases and J lost 4 bases. CDR3 bases: TGCGCCAGCAGCCAGCCTGGACAGGGGGCGGCAGATACGCAGTATTTT. Translating gives CASSQPGQGAADTQYF.

Turning to this clone: The same CDR3 also results from other DNA sequences found in this sample. The chain combines TRBV10-1 with TRBJ2-3; the D gene is possibly TRBD1 (6 bases). The V and J ends lost 4 bases and 6 bases respectively, with 20 bases between them. The CDR3 is 16 residues long. CDR1 is WNHNN, CDR2 SYGVQD, per germline (reference sequence). CDR3 sequence: CASSAHIAGEGDTQYF. CDR3 DNA sequence: TGCGCCAGCAGTGCCCACATAGCAGGGGAAGGCGATACGCAGTATTTT.